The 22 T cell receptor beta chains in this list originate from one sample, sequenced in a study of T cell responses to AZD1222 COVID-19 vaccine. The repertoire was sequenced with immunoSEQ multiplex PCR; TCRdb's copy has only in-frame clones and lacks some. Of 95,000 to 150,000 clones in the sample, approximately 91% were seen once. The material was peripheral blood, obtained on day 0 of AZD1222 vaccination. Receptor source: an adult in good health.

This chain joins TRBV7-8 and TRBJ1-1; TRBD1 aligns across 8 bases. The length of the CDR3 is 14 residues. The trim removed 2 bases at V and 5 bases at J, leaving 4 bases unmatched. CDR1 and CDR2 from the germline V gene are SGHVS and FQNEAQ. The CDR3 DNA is TGTGCCAGCAGCTTAAAACAGGGGGAAACTGAAGCTTTCTTT. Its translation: CASSLKQGETEAFF.

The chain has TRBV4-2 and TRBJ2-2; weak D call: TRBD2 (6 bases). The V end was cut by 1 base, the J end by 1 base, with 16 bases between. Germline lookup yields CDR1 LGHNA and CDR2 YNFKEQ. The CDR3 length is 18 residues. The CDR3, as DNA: TGTGCCAGCAGCCAAGCGGGTGGCGGGACTGTGAACACCGGGGAGCTGTTTTTT. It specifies CASSQAGGGTVNTGELFF.

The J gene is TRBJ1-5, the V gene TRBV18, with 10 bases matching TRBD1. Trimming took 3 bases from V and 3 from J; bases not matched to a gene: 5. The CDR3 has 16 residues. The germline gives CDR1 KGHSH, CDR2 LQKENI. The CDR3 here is CASSPRDRGTNQPQHF. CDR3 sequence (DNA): TGTGCCAGCTCACCCCGGGACAGGGGCACCAATCAGCCCCAGCATTTT.

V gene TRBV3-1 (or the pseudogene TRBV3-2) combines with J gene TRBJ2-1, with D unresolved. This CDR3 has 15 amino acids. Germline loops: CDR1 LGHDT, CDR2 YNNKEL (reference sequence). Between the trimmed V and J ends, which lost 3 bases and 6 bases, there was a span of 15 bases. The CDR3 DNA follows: TGTGCCAGCAGCCAGGACGGACGGAATCTCAATGAGCAGTTCTTC. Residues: CASSQDGRNLNEQFF.

As DNA, the CDR3 is TGTGCCAGCTCACCACCCAGACCAGCACCCGTCTCTGGAAACACCATATATTTT. Protein: CASSPPRPAPVSGNTIYF. This chain joins TRBV18 and TRBJ1-3; D gene unclear. V was cut by 0 bases and J by 0 bases, with 15 bases left in between. The CDR3 consists of 18 residues. Germline CDR1 reads KGHSH; CDR2 reads LQKENI.

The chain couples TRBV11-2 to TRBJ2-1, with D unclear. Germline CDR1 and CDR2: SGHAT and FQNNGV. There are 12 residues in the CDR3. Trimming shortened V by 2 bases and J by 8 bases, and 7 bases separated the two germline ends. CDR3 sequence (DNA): TGTGCCAGCAGCTTAAATGACCATGAGCAGTTCTTC. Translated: CASSLNDHEQFF. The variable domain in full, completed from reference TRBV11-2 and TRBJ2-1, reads EAGVAQSPRYKIIEKRQSVAFWCNPISGHATLYWYQQILGQGPKLLIQFQNNGVVDDSQLPKDRFSAERLKGVDSTLKIQPAKLEDSAVYLCASSLNDHEQFFGPGTRLTVL.

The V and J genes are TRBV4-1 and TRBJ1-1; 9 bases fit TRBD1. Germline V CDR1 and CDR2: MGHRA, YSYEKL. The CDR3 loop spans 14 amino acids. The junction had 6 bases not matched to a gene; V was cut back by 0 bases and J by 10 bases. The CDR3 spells CASSQESQGASAFF. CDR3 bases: TGCGCCAGCAGCCAAGAATCACAGGGGGCGTCAGCTTTCTTT.

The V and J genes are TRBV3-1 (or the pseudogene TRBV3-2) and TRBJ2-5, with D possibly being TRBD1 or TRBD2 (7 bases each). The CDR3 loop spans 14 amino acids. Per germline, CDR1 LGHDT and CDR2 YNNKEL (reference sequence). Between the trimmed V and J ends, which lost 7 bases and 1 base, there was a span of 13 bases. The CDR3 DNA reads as TGTGCCAGCAAGCAGGGGGGGGGCCAAGAGACCCAGTACTTC. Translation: CASKQGGGQETQYF.

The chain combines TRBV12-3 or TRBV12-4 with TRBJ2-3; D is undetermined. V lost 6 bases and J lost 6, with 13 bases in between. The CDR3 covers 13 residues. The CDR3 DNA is TGTGCCAGCAGCCCTTGGGTGGGGGATACGCAGTATTTT. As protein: CASSPWVGDTQYF.

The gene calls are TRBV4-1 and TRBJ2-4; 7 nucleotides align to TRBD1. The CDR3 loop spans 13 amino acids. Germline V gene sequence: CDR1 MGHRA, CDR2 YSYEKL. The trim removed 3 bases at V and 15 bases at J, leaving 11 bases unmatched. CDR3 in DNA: TGCGCCAGCAGCCAGGAGACCGGGACAGTTAGGTACTTC. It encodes CASSQETGTVRYF.

The CDR3 spells CASSGQVRVTSTNEKLFF. CDR3 bases: TGTGCCAGCAGCGGACAGGTGCGGGTCACCTCAACTAATGAAAAACTGTTTTTT. The rearrangement joins TRBV2 to TRBJ1-4; 7 nucleotides agree with TRBD1. The germline gives CDR1 SNHLY, CDR2 FYNNEI. This CDR3 contains 18 residues. V shed 6 bases, J shed 0 bases, and the junction held 13 bases outside the gene matches. The full variable domain, completed using reference TRBV2 and TRBJ1-4, is EPEVTQTPSHQVTQMGQEVILRCVPISNHLYFYWYRQILGQKVEFLVSFYNNEISEKSEIFDDQFSVERPDGSNFTLKIRSTKLEDSAMYFCASSGQVRVTSTNEKLFFGSGTQLSVL.

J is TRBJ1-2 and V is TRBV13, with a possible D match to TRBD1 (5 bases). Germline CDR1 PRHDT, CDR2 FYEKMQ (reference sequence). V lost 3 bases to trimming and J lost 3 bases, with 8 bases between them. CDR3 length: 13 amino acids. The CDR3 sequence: CASSFRGDYGYTF. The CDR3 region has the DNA TGTGCCAGCAGCTTCCGGGGGGACTATGGCTACACCTTC.

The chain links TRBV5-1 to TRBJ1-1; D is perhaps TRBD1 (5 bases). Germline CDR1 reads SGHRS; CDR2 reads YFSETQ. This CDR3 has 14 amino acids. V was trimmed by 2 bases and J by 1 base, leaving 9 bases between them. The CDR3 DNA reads TGCGCCAGCAGCTTCGACAGCCCGAACACTGAAGCTTTCTTT. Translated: CASSFDSPNTEAFF.

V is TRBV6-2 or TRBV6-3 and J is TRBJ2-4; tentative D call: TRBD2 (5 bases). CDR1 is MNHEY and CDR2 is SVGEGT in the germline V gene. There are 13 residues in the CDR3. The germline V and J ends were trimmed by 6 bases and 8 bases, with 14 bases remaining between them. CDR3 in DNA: TGTGCCAGCAGGTACGGTCAGAGGGACATTCAGTACTTC. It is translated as CASRYGQRDIQYF.

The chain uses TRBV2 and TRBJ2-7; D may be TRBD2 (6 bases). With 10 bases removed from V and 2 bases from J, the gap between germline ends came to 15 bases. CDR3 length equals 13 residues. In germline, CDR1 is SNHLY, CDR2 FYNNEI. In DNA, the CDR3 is TGTGCCACTGGCGGGACGGGGACCTACGAGCAGTACTTC. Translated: CATGGTGTYEQYF.

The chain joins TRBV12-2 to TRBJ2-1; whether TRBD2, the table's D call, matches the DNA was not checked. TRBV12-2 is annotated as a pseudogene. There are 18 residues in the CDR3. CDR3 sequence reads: CASRLADSLAGQNNEQFF. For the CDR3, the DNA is TGTGCAAGTCGCTTAGCAGATTCCCTAGCGGGGCAGAACAATGAGCAGTTCTTC.

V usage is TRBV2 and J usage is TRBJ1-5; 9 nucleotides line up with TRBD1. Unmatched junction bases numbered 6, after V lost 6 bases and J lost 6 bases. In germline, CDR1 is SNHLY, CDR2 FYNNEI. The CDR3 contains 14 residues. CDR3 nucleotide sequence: TGTGCCAGCAGGGGGGACAGGGAGGGTCAGCCCCAGCATTTT. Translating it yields CASRGDREGQPQHF.

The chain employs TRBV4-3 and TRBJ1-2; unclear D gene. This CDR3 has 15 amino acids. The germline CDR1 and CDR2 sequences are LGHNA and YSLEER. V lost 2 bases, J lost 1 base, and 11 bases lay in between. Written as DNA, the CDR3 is TGCGCCAGCAGCCAATCTGAGATCGGTAACTATGGCTACACCTTC. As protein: CASSQSEIGNYGYTF.

The CDR3: CASSFSRPKNTEAFF. The CDR3 nucleotides are TGTGCCAGCAGCTTCTCGAGACCGAAGAACACTGAAGCTTTCTTT. V is TRBV13 and J is TRBJ1-1; D not certain. Per the germline V gene, CDR1 is PRHDT and CDR2 is FYEKMQ (reference sequence). V dropped 3 bases and J dropped 1 base, with 12 bases sitting between them. The CDR3 covers 15 residues.

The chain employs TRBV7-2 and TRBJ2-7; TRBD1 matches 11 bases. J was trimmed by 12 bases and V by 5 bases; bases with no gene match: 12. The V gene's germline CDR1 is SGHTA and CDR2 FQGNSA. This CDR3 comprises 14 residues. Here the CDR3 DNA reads TGTGCCAGCAGCGTACGGGACAGGGGGGTTGTGGCGTACTTC. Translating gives CASSVRDRGVVAYF.

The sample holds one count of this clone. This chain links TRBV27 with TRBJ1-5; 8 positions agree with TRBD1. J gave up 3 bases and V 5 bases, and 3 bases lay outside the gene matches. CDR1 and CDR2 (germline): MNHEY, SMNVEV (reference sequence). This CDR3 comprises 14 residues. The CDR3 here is CASSGQGNNQPQHF. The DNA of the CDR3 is TGTGCCAGCAGTGGACAGGGTAACAATCAGCCCCAGCATTTT.

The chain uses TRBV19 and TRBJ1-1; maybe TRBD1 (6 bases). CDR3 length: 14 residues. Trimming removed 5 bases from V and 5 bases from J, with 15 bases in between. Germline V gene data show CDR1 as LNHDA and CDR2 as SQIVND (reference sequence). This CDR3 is CASSSRQGTTEAFF. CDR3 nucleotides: TGTGCCAGTAGTTCGCGTCAGGGGACTACTGAAGCTTTCTTT.